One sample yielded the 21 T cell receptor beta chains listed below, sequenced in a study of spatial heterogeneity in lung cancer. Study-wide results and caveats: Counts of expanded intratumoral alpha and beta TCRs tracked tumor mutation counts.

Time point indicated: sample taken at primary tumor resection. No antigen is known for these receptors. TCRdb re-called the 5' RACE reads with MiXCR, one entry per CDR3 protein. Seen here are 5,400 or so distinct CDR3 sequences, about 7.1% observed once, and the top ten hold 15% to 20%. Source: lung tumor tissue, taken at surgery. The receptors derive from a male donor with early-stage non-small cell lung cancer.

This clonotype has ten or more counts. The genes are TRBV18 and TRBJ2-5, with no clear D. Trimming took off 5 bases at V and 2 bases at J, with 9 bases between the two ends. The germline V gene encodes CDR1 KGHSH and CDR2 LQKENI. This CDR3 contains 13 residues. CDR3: CASSGRPQETQYF. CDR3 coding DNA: TGTGCCAGCTCAGGGCGGCCACAAGAGACCCAGTACTTC.

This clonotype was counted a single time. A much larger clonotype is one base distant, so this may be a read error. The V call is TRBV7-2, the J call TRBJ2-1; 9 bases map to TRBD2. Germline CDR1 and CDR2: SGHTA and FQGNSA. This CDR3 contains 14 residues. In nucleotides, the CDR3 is TGTGCCAGCAGGGAGACTAGCGGATACAATGAGCAGCTCTTC. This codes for CASRETSGYNEQLF.

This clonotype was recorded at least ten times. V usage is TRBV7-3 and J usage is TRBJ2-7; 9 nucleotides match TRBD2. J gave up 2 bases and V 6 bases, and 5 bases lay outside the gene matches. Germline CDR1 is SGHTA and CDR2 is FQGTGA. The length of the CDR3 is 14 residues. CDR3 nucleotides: TGTGCCAGCAGAGCCTCTAGCGGGGCCTACGAGCAGTACTTC. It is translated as CASRASSGAYEQYF.

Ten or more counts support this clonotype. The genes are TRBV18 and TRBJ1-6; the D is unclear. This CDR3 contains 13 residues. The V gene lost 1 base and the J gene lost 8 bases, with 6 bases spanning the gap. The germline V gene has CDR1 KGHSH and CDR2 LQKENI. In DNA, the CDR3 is TGTGCCAGCTCACCACGGGCAGATTCACCCCTCCACTTT. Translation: CASSPRADSPLHF.

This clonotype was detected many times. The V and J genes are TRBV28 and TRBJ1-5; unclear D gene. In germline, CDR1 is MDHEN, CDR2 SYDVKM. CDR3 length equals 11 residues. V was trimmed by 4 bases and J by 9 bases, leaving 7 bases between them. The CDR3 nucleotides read TGTGCCAGCAGTTCACGCCGGCCCCAGCATTTT. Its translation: CASSSRRPQHF.

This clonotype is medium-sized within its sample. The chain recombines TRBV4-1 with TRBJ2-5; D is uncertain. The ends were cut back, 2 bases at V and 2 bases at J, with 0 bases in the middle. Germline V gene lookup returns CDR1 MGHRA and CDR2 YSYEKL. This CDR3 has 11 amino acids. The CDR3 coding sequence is TGCGCCAGCAGCCAACAAGAGACCCAGTACTTC. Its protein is CASSQQETQYF.

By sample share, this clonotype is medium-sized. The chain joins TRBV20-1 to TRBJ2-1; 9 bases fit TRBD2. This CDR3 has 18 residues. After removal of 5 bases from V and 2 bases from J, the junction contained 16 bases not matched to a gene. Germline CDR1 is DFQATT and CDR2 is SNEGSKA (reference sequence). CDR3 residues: CSAPLWTSAGGAYNEQFF. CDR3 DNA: TGCAGTGCTCCACTCTGGACATCCGCGGGGGGGGCCTACAATGAGCAGTTCTTC.

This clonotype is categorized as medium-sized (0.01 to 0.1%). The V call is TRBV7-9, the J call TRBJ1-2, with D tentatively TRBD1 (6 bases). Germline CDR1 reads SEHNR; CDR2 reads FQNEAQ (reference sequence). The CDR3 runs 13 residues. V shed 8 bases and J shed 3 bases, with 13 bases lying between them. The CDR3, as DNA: TGTGCCAGCCAAGGCGGGGGGCACTATGGCTACACCTTC. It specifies CASQGGGHYGYTF.

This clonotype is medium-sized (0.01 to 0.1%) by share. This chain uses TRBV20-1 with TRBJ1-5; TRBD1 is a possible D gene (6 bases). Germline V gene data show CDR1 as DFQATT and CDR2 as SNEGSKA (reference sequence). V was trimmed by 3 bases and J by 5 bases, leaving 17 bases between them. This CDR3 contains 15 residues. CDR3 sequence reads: CSARVDTSGDQPQHF. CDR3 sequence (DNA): TGCAGTGCTAGGGTGGACACCTCAGGGGATCAGCCCCAGCATTTT.

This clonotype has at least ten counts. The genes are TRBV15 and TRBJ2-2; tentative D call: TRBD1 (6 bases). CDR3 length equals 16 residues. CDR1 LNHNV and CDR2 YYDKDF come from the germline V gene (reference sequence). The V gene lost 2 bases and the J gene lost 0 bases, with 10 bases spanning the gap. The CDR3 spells CATSRPGTTNTGELFF. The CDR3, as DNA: TGTGCCACCAGCAGACCCGGGACAACGAACACCGGGGAGCTGTTTTTT. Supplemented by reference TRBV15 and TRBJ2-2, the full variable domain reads DAMVIQNPRYQVTQFGKPVTLSCSQTLNHNVMYWYQQKSSQAPKLLFHYYDKDFNNEADTPDNFQSRRPNTSFCFLDIRSPGLGDTAMYLCATSRPGTTNTGELFFGEGSRLTVL.

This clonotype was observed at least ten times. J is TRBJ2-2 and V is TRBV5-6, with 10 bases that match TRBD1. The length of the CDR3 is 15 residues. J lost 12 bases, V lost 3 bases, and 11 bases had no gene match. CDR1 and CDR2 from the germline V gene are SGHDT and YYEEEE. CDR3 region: CASSSWDRGIGQLFF. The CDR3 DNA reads TGTGCCAGCAGCTCTTGGGACAGGGGCATAGGGCAGCTGTTTTTT.

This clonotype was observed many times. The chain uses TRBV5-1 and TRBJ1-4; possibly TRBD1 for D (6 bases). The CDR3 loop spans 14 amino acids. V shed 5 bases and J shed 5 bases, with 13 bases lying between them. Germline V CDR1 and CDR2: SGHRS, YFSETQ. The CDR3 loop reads CASRVDSSNEKLFF. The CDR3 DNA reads TGCGCCAGCAGGGTGGACAGCTCAAATGAAAAACTGTTTTTT.

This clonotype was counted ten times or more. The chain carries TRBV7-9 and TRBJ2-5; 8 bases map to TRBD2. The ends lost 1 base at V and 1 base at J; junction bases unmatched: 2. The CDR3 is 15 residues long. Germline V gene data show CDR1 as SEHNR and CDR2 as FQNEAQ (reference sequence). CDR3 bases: TGTGCCAGCAGCTTAGGAGCGGGAGTCCAAGAGACCCAGTACTTC. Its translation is CASSLGAGVQETQYF.

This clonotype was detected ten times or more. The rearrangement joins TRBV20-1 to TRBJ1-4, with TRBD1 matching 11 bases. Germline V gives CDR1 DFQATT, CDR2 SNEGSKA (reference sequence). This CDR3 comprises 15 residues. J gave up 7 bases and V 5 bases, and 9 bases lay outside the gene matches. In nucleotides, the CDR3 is TGCAGTGCTTCCACGGACAGGGGGCCTGGTGAAAAACTGTTTTTT. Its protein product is CSASTDRGPGEKLFF.

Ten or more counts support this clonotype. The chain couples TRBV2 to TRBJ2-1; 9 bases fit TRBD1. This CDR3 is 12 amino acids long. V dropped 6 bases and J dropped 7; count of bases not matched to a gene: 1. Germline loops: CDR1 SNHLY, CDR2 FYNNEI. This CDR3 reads CASRGQGNEQFF. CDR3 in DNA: TGTGCCAGCAGGGGACAGGGTAATGAGCAGTTCTTC.

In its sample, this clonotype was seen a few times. The CDR3 spells CASRWTGGNTEAFF. For the CDR3, the DNA is TGTGCCAGCAGATGGACAGGAGGAAACACTGAAGCTTTCTTT. The chain is built from TRBV2 and TRBJ1-1, with 7 bases identical to TRBD1. The CDR3 is 14 residues long. Germline-derived CDR1 and CDR2 are SNHLY and FYNNEI. After removal of 6 bases from V and 2 bases from J, the junction contained 6 bases not matched to a gene.

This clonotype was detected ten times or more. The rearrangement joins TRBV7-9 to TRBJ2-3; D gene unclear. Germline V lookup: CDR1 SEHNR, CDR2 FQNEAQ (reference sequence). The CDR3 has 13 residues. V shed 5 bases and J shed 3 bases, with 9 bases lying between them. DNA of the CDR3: TGTGCCAGCAGCGTTTACCGTACAGATACGCAGTATTTT. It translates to CASSVYRTDTQYF.

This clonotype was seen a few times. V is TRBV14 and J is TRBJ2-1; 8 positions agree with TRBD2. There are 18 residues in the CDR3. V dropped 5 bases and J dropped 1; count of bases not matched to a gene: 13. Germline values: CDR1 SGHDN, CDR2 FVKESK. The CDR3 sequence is CASSVWRSGRNSYNEQFF. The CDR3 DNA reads TGTGCCAGCAGCGTCTGGAGGAGCGGGAGAAATTCCTACAATGAGCAGTTCTTC.

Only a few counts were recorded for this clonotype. CDR3 loop: CASSDNSEQFF. The DNA for the CDR3 is TGTGCCAGCAGTGACAATAGCGAGCAGTTCTTC. V and J are TRBV6-4 and TRBJ2-1; D is unresolved. The CDR3 is 11 residues long. V lost 2 bases and J lost 10, with 6 bases in between. Germline V lookup: CDR1 MRHNA, CDR2 SNTAGT.

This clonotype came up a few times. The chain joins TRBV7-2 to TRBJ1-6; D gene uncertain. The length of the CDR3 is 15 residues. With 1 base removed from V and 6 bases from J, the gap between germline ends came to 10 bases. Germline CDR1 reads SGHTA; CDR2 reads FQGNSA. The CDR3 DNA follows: TGTGCCAGCAGCTTAGTGGTAGGGATTAATTCACCCCTCCACTTT. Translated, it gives CASSLVVGINSPLHF.

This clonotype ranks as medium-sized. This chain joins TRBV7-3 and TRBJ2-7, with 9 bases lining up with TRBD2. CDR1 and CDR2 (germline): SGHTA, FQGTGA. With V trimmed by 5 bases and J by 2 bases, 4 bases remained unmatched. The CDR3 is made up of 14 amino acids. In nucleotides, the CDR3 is TGTGCCAGCAGCCCCGGCGGGAGGGCCTACGAGCAGTACTTC. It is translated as CASSPGGRAYEQYF.